This T cell receptor beta chain is from a study of blood T cell repertoires in COVID-19 (dated by TCRdb to 2020 to 2022). A note on the overall study: Collaborator samples came from the United States, Italy and Spain and covered acute and convalescent phases of COVID-19. The prospective study material was composed of cDNA or gDNA derived from T cells, B-cell-depleted T cells, or PBMCs. Subjects who had been exposed to COVID-19, were actively infected with it, or had recovered from it provided the deeply sampled blood TCRbeta repertoires that made up the dataset. The repertoires were released in a freely available public database intended as a resource for research on the immune response to SARS-CoV-2. The samples were drawn from the first 160 participants of the ongoing ImmuneRACE study and from over a thousand subjects provided by 6 global collaborators. Nearly every sample came with metadata listing a de-identified subject ID, COVID-19 status, age in years and sex. HLA class I and class II types, where available, came from metadata supplied by the sample provider rather than from assay-based typing.

Overall study results and their limits: The amount of clinical and demographic metadata varied by source and participant and was provided uncurated.

Each collaborating institution followed its own protocols to collect whole blood in K2EDTA tubes. For TCRbeta analysis, collaborators shipped samples as frozen whole blood, isolated PBMCs, or DNA extracted from either of those sample types. In its sample, this clone was seen a few times. The clone's antigen remains unknown. No base-level quality is on record; no much larger clone is a single base apart. Including cysteine and phenylalanine, the CDR3 has 15 amino acids. Only the CDR3 portion is preserved as DNA: 45 bases, with reading frame beginning at the first base. V ends up 7 bases short and J 5 bases short, with an unmatched junction base count of 10. Per the germline V gene (reference sequence), LNHDA is the CDR1 and SQIVND is the CDR2. TCRbeta CDR3 regions were amplified from genomic DNA by means of the immunoSEQ Assay, a bias-controlled multiplex PCR. In the source study's methods: The number of nucleated cells in each sample was estimated from the amplification of reference gene primers within the assay. To quantify the absolute abundance of each unique TCRbeta CDR3 rearrangement, sequence reads were collapsed and filtered. Productive Simpson clonality was computed per sample as the square root of Simpson's diversity index over productive rearrangements. TCRdb retrieved this table from immuneACCESS and kept in-frame rearrangements only. Not all clones are present; in checked studies, unresolved V genes account for under half, and no reason is known for the remainder. The DNA was the basis for D and trimming; V, J and clone size are from that table. This sample has under 250,000 clones in its table, and about nine tenths of those were observed once. The ten biggest clones cover roughly 0.69% of the sample.

The rearrangement combines TRBV19 with TRBJ1-2, with 10 bases aligning to TRBD1. This TCR was sampled from a man aged 35 to 55 with acute or convalescent COVID-19. The sample comprised peripheral blood. The CDR3 protein is CASISGTGARYGYTF. Here is the DNA: TGTGCCAGTATTTCCGGGACAGGGGCTCGGTATGGCTACACCTTC.